This paragraph covers one TCR beta chain sequence. Its cognate antigen is unknown. A deep-level run was used for the assay. Method: immunoSEQ multiplex PCR; TCRdb's copy keeps in-frame clones and lacks some. In the table there are under 2,500,000 clones, nearly 97% of which are singletons. The length of the CDR3 is 11 residues. Germline CDR1 GTSNPN, CDR2 SVGIG (reference sequence). Trimming removed 8 bases from V and 7 bases from J, with 12 bases in between. The source of the sample is a study of shared clonotypes between healthy human individuals. Findings and limits, study-wide: Sorted-subset samples were not fully sequenced, rarefaction indicated.

The origin of this receptor is a young man in good health. The chain uses TRBV30 and TRBJ2-1; no firm D call. Specimen: naive CD4+ T cells sorted from blood. Noted subset: CD45RA+ positively selected. CDR3 protein: CAQMGRNEQFF. CDR3 coding DNA: TGTGCCCAAATGGGTAGGAATGAGCAGTTCTTC.